The clone carrying this TCR beta chain was recorded many times. Its antigen is not known. Amplification targeted the TCR beta CDR3 regions, with RNA transcripts as the source material. The first round was an RT-PCR with HTBI primers, and the second round was a multiplex PCR. One entry per CDR3 protein, called by TCRdb with MiXCR from the multiplex PCR reads. The data show hundreds of thousands of distinct CDR3 sequences, over 20% seen once. The entry originates in a study of Graves' ophthalmopathy and Graves' hyperthyroidism. Overall study findings and caveats: Progression of ophthalmopathy was predicted by the model with roughly 68% sensitivity and around 72% specificity.

The source is a woman aged 18-35 years with stable Graves' hyperthyroidism. Sequencing input: peripheral blood.

The CDR3 loop is CASSLFPSGKETQYF. The CDR3 DNA reads TGTGCCAGCAGTTTATTTCCTAGCGGGAAAGAGACCCAGTACTTC. V gene TRBV27 combines with J gene TRBJ2-5; TRBD2 agrees at 9 bases. Germline V gene lookup returns CDR1 MNHEY and CDR2 SMNVEV (reference sequence). Trimming removed 1 base from V and 3 bases from J; junction bases left unmatched: 3. The CDR3 has 15 residues.